Each of the 30 T cell receptor beta chains below was sequenced from the same sample in a study of cytomegalovirus exposure and HLA in healthy donors. Amplification used 60 Vbeta primers and 13 Jbeta primers. This table comes from immunoSEQ multiplex PCR, and its TCRdb copy is limited to in-frame clones, with some not included. The sample has 150,000 to 200,000 clones; 80% are singletons. The sequenced sample was PBMCs. The receptors here all came from a man aged 30 to 39 in good health and CMV-seropositive.

The rearrangement links TRBV28 to TRBJ2-5; the match to TRBD1 covers 7 bases. The J call may not be correct, given that the DNA end is closer to TRBJ2-7. The germline gives CDR1 MDHEN, CDR2 SYDVKM. CDR3 length equals 15 residues. The CDR3 sequence: CASTITGTASYEQYF. CDR3 DNA: TGTGCCAGCACCATCACCGGGACAGCTTCCTACGAGCAGTACTTC.

This clone was counted a single time. The V and J genes are TRBV28 and TRBJ2-3, with 13 bases identical to TRBD2. The V gene end was trimmed by 4 bases and the J gene end by 0 bases; junction bases not matched to a gene: 7. There are 18 residues in the CDR3. From germline, CDR1 is MDHEN and CDR2 SYDVKM. The CDR3 loop reads CASSSRGLAGRSTDTQYF. CDR3 sequence (DNA): TGTGCCAGCAGTTCCCGGGGACTAGCGGGGCGGAGCACAGATACGCAGTATTTT.

The chain links TRBV5-4 to TRBJ2-7; 9 positions agree with TRBD2. CDR1 is SGHNT, CDR2 YYREEE, per germline (reference sequence). CDR3 length: 15 residues. Trimming took 3 bases from V and 2 from J; bases not matched to a gene: 6. This CDR3 is CASSSGLAQPYEQYF. DNA for the CDR3: TGTGCCAGCAGCTCGGGACTAGCCCAGCCCTACGAGCAGTACTTC.

This rearrangement joins TRBV28 to TRBJ2-7, with TRBD2 identical over 8 bases. The germline V gene has CDR1 MDHEN and CDR2 SYDVKM. This CDR3 spans 15 amino acids. With 8 bases clipped from V and 3 bases from J, the junction kept 12 bases outside the gene matches. This CDR3 reads CASRSQGTSFYEQYF. CDR3 sequence (DNA): TGTGCCAGCCGATCCCAGGGGACTAGTTTCTACGAGCAGTACTTC.

The CDR3 DNA follows: TGCGCCAGCAGTGAAAATCCGAATTCACCCCTCCACTTT. It codes for CASSENPNSPLHF. The chain carries TRBV10-1 and TRBJ1-6; unclear D gene. CDR3 length: 13 residues. Trimming pared 3 bases from V and 7 bases from J, leaving 7 bases between. Germline CDR1 is WNHNN and CDR2 is SYGVQD (reference sequence).

This clone occurred a few times. V gene TRBV4-3 combines with J gene TRBJ1-2; D not certain. The CDR3 has 17 amino acids. Looked up from germline, CDR1 is LGHNA and CDR2 is YSLEER. V was trimmed by 0 bases and J by 2 bases, leaving 16 bases between them. The CDR3 loop reads CASSQDIGGGGNYGYTF. The DNA of the CDR3 is TGCGCCAGCAGCCAAGATATCGGTGGCGGTGGAAACTATGGCTACACCTTC.

The J gene is TRBJ2-2, the V gene TRBV7-2; D is perhaps TRBD1 (5 bases). The CDR3 extends over 14 amino acids. V was clipped by 1 base and J by 6 bases, with 9 bases between them. Germline V gene lookup returns CDR1 SGHTA and CDR2 FQGNSA. The CDR3 here is CASSLVRAAGELFF. In DNA, the CDR3 is TGTGCCAGCAGCTTAGTCAGGGCTGCCGGGGAGCTGTTTTTT.

The chain links TRBV5-6 to TRBJ2-1; D is unresolved. V was cut by 0 bases and J by 9 bases, with 7 bases left in between. CDR3 length: 12 residues. Germline CDR1 reads SGHDT; CDR2 reads YYEEEE. This chain's CDR3 is CASSLGSGEQFF. In DNA, the CDR3 is TGTGCCAGCAGCTTGGGGTCGGGTGAGCAGTTCTTC.

The chain recombines TRBV6-6 with TRBJ2-2, with D possibly being TRBD1 (6 bases). V was cut by 2 bases and J by 7 bases, with 11 bases left in between. Germline V CDR1 and CDR2: MNHNY, SVGAGI (reference sequence). The CDR3 length is 14 residues. CDR3 sequence reads: CASSYAGAVGELFF. The CDR3 DNA sequence: TGTGCCAGCAGTTACGCAGGGGCGGTCGGGGAGCTGTTTTTT.

CDR3 region: CASSFPSGGAGNEQFF. In DNA, the CDR3 is TGTGCCAGCAGCTTTCCTAGCGGGGGGGCCGGCAATGAGCAGTTCTTC. The chain is built from TRBV7-8 and TRBJ2-1; 12 positions agree with TRBD2. Germline V lookup: CDR1 SGHVS, CDR2 FQNEAQ. The CDR3 consists of 16 residues. The J segment lost 6 bases and the V segment lost 3 bases, leaving 6 bases of the junction unmatched.

J is TRBJ1-2 and V is TRBV5-1; D is possibly TRBD1 (5 bases). Germline V gene sequence: CDR1 SGHRS, CDR2 YFSETQ. V was clipped by 0 bases and J by 6 bases, with 12 bases between them. The CDR3 length is 14 residues. CDR3 DNA sequence: TGCGCCAGCAGCTTGGCCGGGGGTGAGGATGGCTACACCTTC. Amino acid sequence: CASSLAGGEDGYTF.

The chain has TRBV5-5 and TRBJ1-1; D might be TRBD1 (5 bases). The germline gives CDR1 SGHKS, CDR2 YYEKEE (reference sequence). Trimming pared 1 base from V and 1 base from J, leaving 8 bases between. This CDR3 spans 14 amino acids. In nucleotides, the CDR3 is TGTGCCAGCAGCTTGATCGACAGGAACACTGAAGCTTTCTTT. Translated, it gives CASSLIDRNTEAFF.

The J gene is TRBJ2-1, the V gene TRBV7-6, with a weak D call TRBD1 (6 bases). This CDR3 comprises 18 residues. The V end lost 5 bases, the J end lost 4 bases, and 24 bases lay between the germline ends. Per the germline V gene, CDR1 is SGHVS and CDR2 is FNYEAQ. The CDR3 spells CASSGPHTQGAVYNEQFF. DNA of the CDR3: TGTGCCAGCAGCGGGCCCCACACACAGGGAGCTGTATACAATGAGCAGTTCTTC.

This chain connects TRBV7-6 to TRBJ2-5, with 7 bases lining up with TRBD2. Germline V CDR1 and CDR2: SGHVS, FNYEAQ. The CDR3 is 16 amino acids. The junction had 9 bases not matched to a gene; V was cut back by 1 base and J by 4 bases. CDR3 DNA sequence: TGTGCCAGCAGCTTAGTCGGTGGACTAGTATCAGAGACCCAGTACTTC. This translates into CASSLVGGLVSETQYF.

The chain is built from TRBV5-1 and TRBJ2-1; TRBD2 agrees at 12 bases. The germline gives CDR1 SGHRS, CDR2 YFSETQ. This CDR3 contains 17 residues. The trim removed 0 bases at V and 2 bases at J, leaving 3 bases unmatched. The CDR3 is CASSLGASGGAYNEQFF. The CDR3 DNA sequence: TGCGCCAGCAGCTTGGGGGCTAGCGGGGGGGCCTACAATGAGCAGTTCTTC.

The chain joins TRBV18 to TRBJ2-1; 11 nucleotides line up with TRBD1. The J segment lost 12 bases and the V segment lost 0 bases, leaving 10 bases of the junction unmatched. CDR1 and CDR2 from the germline V gene are KGHSH and LQKENI. The CDR3 covers 16 residues. The CDR3 region is CASSPPSGTGGRRQFF. CDR3 DNA sequence: TGTGCCAGCTCACCACCCTCGGGGACAGGGGGGAGGCGGCAGTTCTTC.

The chain is built from TRBV4-3 and TRBJ2-3; D unresolved. V was pared by 0 bases and J by 0 bases, with 13 bases between. Germline CDR1 reads LGHNA; CDR2 reads YSLEER. The CDR3 covers 17 residues. CDR3 region: CASSQDRQVPSTDTQYF. CDR3 nucleotide sequence: TGCGCCAGCAGCCAAGATCGGCAGGTCCCCAGCACAGATACGCAGTATTTT.

The chain carries TRBV9 and TRBJ2-7, with D possibly matching TRBD1 (6 bases). The V end was cut by 0 bases, the J end by 3 bases, with 10 bases between. Germline CDR1 is SGDLS and CDR2 is YYNGEE. CDR3 size: 14 residues. In nucleotides, the CDR3 is TGTGCCAGCAGCGTAGCAGGGGAAAGCTACGAGCAGTACTTC. Translated: CASSVAGESYEQYF.

This rearrangement joins TRBV7-9 to TRBJ1-2; D is undetermined. Trimming pared 3 bases from V and 5 bases from J, leaving 16 bases between. The germline gives CDR1 SEHNR, CDR2 FQNEAQ (reference sequence). The CDR3 runs 15 residues. The chain's CDR3 is CASSLPGATVYGYTF. Here the CDR3 DNA reads TGTGCCAGCAGCTTGCCGGGAGCTACTGTGTATGGCTACACCTTC.

This sequence joins TRBV10-3 and TRBJ1-1; D call uncertain. Trimming shortened V by 0 bases and J by 2 bases, and 4 bases separated the two germline ends. Germline values: CDR1 ENHRY, CDR2 SYGVKD. The CDR3 has 13 residues. CDR3 loop: CAISESLNTEAFF. The DNA for the CDR3 is TGTGCCATCAGTGAGTCGTTAAACACTGAAGCTTTCTTT.

The CDR3 region is CASIHRDRAFEQYF. Written as DNA, the CDR3 is TGTGCCAGCATCCACCGGGACAGGGCTTTCGAGCAGTACTTC. The chain combines TRBV2 with TRBJ2-7; 9 bases align to TRBD1. V dropped 7 bases and J dropped 6; count of bases not matched to a gene: 10. The CDR3 length is 14 residues. Germline CDR1 is SNHLY and CDR2 is FYNNEI.

This clone was recorded a few times. The chain is built from TRBV5-8 and TRBJ1-2; a weak D match, TRBD1 (6 bases). Between the trimmed V and J ends, which lost 1 base and 0 bases, there was a span of 16 bases. The CDR3 spans 17 residues. Germline loops: CDR1 SGHTS, CDR2 YDEGEE. The CDR3 spells CASSLQWGPGTNYGYTF. The DNA for the CDR3 is TGTGCCAGCAGCTTGCAATGGGGGCCGGGGACTAACTATGGCTACACCTTC.

The J gene is TRBJ2-2, the V gene TRBV6-1; possible D gene TRBD1, 6 bases. Trimming cost V 4 bases and J 1 base, with 10 bases left between them. Per germline, CDR1 MNHNS and CDR2 SASEGT. The CDR3 runs 15 residues. CDR3 amino acids: CASSVRTENTGELFF. The CDR3, as DNA: TGTGCCAGCAGTGTCAGGACAGAGAACACCGGGGAGCTGTTTTTT.

This chain connects TRBV19 to TRBJ1-2; TRBD1 aligns across 9 bases. V shed 6 bases, J shed 8 bases, and the junction held 22 bases outside the gene matches. This CDR3 is 18 amino acids long. Germline CDR1 reads LNHDA; CDR2 reads SQIVND (reference sequence). This CDR3 is CASSARTPYRGQLRGYTF. Here the CDR3 DNA reads TGTGCCAGTAGCGCTCGCACCCCCTACAGGGGGCAATTACGGGGCTACACCTTC.

The rearrangement links TRBV5-4 to TRBJ2-2; TRBD2 is a possible D gene (7 bases). V lost 2 bases, J lost 4 bases, and 15 bases lay in between. The germline V gene encodes CDR1 SGHNT and CDR2 YYREEE (reference sequence). The CDR3 extends over 16 amino acids. The CDR3 sequence: CASSLGGGYGTGELFF. The CDR3 bases are TGTGCCAGCAGCTTAGGGGGAGGGTATGGCACCGGGGAGCTGTTTTTT.

CDR3 nucleotide sequence: TGTGCCAGCAGTTTAGGGCTAGCGGGAGACAATGAGCAGTTCTTC. As protein: CASSLGLAGDNEQFF. The chain links TRBV27 to TRBJ2-1; 10 bases are a match to TRBD2. The CDR3 has 15 residues. Germline V gene sequence: CDR1 MNHEY, CDR2 SMNVEV (reference sequence). V shed 2 bases, J shed 5 bases, and the junction held 3 bases outside the gene matches.

The rearrangement uses TRBV10-3 and TRBJ2-7; 12 nucleotides match TRBD2. Trimming removed 1 base from V and 0 bases from J; junction bases left unmatched: 4. There are 17 residues in the CDR3. CDR1 is ENHRY and CDR2 is SYGVKD in the germline V gene. The DNA for the CDR3 is TGTGCCATCAGTGAGTACACTAGCGGGGGGCCCTCCTACGAGCAGTACTTC. Amino acid sequence: CAISEYTSGGPSYEQYF.

This clone was seen a single time. The rearrangement uses TRBV28 and TRBJ2-3; D gene uncertain. This CDR3 has 11 residues. CDR1 MDHEN and CDR2 SYDVKM come from the germline V gene. V lost 7 bases and J lost 2, with 4 bases in between. CDR3 nucleotide sequence: TGTGCCAGCACTAACACAGATACGCAGTATTTT. This sequence encodes CASTNTDTQYF.

The chain carries TRBV25-1 and TRBJ1-1; D unclear. CDR1 is MGHDK, CDR2 SYGVNS, per germline. This CDR3 has 13 amino acids. With 8 bases removed from V and 0 bases from J, the gap between germline ends came to 10 bases. For the CDR3, the DNA is TGTGCCAGCTCCGGGAGGATGAACACTGAAGCTTTCTTT. Translating gives CASSGRMNTEAFF.

The J gene is TRBJ1-1, the V gene TRBV6-1, with 8 bases that match TRBD1. V lost 5 bases to trimming and J lost 1 base; unmatched junction nucleotides: 3. The CDR3 contains 14 residues. The germline V gene encodes CDR1 MNHNS and CDR2 SASEGT. The CDR3 is CASSPGQGNTEAFF. In nucleotides, the CDR3 is TGTGCCAGCAGTCCAGGACAGGGGAACACTGAAGCTTTCTTT.